The next 18 T cell receptor beta chains were all read from a single sample in a study of long-term antiretroviral therapy in people with HIV. They ran version v3.0 of the immunoSEQ assay at survey level. The data were produced by immunoSEQ multiplex PCR, yet TCRdb's version contains in-frame clones alone and is incomplete. The sample carries about 25,000 clones, around 86% recorded once. Sequencing was performed on unsorted PBMCs, taken 1.2 years after starting antiretroviral therapy. These receptors originate from a man aged 45-65 years with HIV.

This rearrangement joins TRBV28 to TRBJ1-2, with 10 bases matching TRBD1. Germline CDR1 and CDR2: MDHEN and SYDVKM. V lost 5 bases, J lost 5 bases, and 5 bases stayed unmatched. The CDR3 is 14 residues long. As DNA, the CDR3 is TGTGCCAGCAGTCAAGCGGGACAGGGGTATGGCTACACCTTC. Its protein product is CASSQAGQGYGYTF.

The chain has TRBV5-1 and TRBJ1-1; D might be TRBD1 (6 bases). Germline values: CDR1 SGHRS, CDR2 YFSETQ. The CDR3 contains 14 residues. The ends were cut back, 7 bases at V and 4 bases at J, with 17 bases in the middle. For the CDR3, the DNA is TGCGCCAGCTTTACCCGGGACACTCCCACTGAAGCTTTCTTT. Translation gives CASFTRDTPTEAFF. Complete variable domain (other parts from reference TRBV5-1 and TRBJ1-1): KAGVTQTPRYLIKTRGQQVTLSCSPISGHRSVSWYQQTPGQGLQFLFEYFSETQRNKGNFPGRFSGRQFSNSRSEMNVSTLELGDSALYLCASFTRDTPTEAFFGQGTRLTVV.

This chain joins TRBV19 and TRBJ1-4; TRBD1 agrees at 10 bases. The CDR3 contains 14 residues. Germline values: CDR1 LNHDA, CDR2 SQIVND (reference sequence). Trimming cost V 7 bases and J 4 bases; bases outside gene matches: 3. The CDR3, as DNA: TGTGCCAGTAATGACAGGGGGCTTAATGAAAAACTGTTTTTT. Translating gives CASNDRGLNEKLFF.

The chain joins TRBV9 to TRBJ2-3; 15 nucleotides align to TRBD2. V was clipped by 4 bases and J by 3 bases; unmatched bases: 3. Germline V gene lookup returns CDR1 SGDLS and CDR2 YYNGEE. CDR3 length: 16 amino acids. This CDR3 is CASSSGLAGGTDTQYF. CDR3 DNA sequence: TGTGCCAGCAGCTCAGGACTAGCGGGGGGGACAGATACGCAGTATTTT.

V and J are TRBV2 and TRBJ1-5, with a weak D call TRBD1 (5 bases). Germline V gene lookup returns CDR1 SNHLY and CDR2 FYNNEI. The CDR3 is made up of 14 amino acids. V shed 4 bases and J shed 7 bases, with 14 bases lying between them. The CDR3 DNA is TGTGCCAGCAGTGTAGGACAAGGCCAACAGCCCCAGCATTTT. Its protein is CASSVGQGQQPQHF.

Sample share makes this clone medium-sized. The V gene is TRBV6-5, the J gene TRBJ1-3; D unclear. Germline loops: CDR1 MNHEY, CDR2 SVGAGI. The CDR3 is 14 amino acids. The germline V and J ends were trimmed by 7 bases and 0 bases, with 10 bases remaining between them. CDR3 nucleotides: TGTGCCAGCAAACTGGATAACTCTGGAAACACCATATATTTT. Encoded protein: CASKLDNSGNTIYF.

V and J are TRBV10-3 and TRBJ2-3; the match to TRBD2 covers 13 bases. The germline V gene encodes CDR1 ENHRY and CDR2 SYGVKD. The CDR3 is 18 residues long. Trimming cost V 3 bases and J 0 bases; bases outside gene matches: 6. CDR3 amino acids: CAISDTGTSGTSTDTQYF. DNA for the CDR3: TGTGCCATCAGTGATACCGGGACTAGCGGGACAAGCACAGATACGCAGTATTTT.

CDR3 DNA sequence: TGTGCCAGCAGCTCCGCAAGACCGACAGGGGATGGGGAAACAGATACGCAGTATTTT. Translating gives CASSSARPTGDGETDTQYF. The chain carries TRBV7-8 and TRBJ2-3; 8 bases are shared with TRBD1. CDR3 size: 19 residues. After removal of 4 bases from V and 3 bases from J, the junction contained 18 bases not matched to a gene. Per germline, CDR1 SGHVS and CDR2 FQNEAQ. Full variable domain (remainder filled in from reference TRBV7-8 and TRBJ2-3): GAGVSQSPRYKVAKRGQDVALRCDPISGHVSLFWYQQALGQGPEFLTYFQNEAQLDKSGLPSDRFFAERPEGSVSTLKIQRTQQEDSAVYLCASSSARPTGDGETDTQYFGPGTRLTVL.

V gene TRBV28 combines with J gene TRBJ2-1; possible D gene TRBD2, 6 bases. Trimming left V 3 bases short and J 2 bases short, with 8 bases between. This CDR3 region has 14 residues. Germline V gene data show CDR1 as MDHEN and CDR2 as SYDVKM. In nucleotides, the CDR3 is TGTGCCAGCAGTTTGGGACTTCCCTACAATGAGCAGTTCTTC. Translation: CASSLGLPYNEQFF.

This chain uses TRBV18 with TRBJ1-5, with unresolved D. The length of the CDR3 is 14 residues. The germline V gene has CDR1 KGHSH and CDR2 LQKENI. The V gene lost 4 bases and the J gene lost 2 bases, with 9 bases spanning the gap. CDR3 amino acids: CASSQESGNQPQHF. In DNA, the CDR3 is TGTGCCAGCTCACAGGAGAGTGGCAATCAGCCCCAGCATTTT.

This clone was observed a single time. The chain uses TRBV5-6 and TRBJ2-4, with D perhaps TRBD2 (5 bases). Trimming took off 5 bases at V and 0 bases at J, with 9 bases between the two ends. The CDR3 is 14 amino acids. Germline CDR1 and CDR2: SGHDT and YYEEEE. Written as DNA, the CDR3 is TGTGCCAGCAGTTTACGGGGAGCCAAAAACATTCAGTACTTC. Translated: CASSLRGAKNIQYF. Complete variable domain (other parts from reference TRBV5-6 and TRBJ2-4): DAGVTQSPTHLIKTRGQQVTLRCSPKSGHDTVSWYQQALGQGPQFIFQYYEEEERQRGNFPDRFSGHQFPNYSSELNVNALLLGDSALYLCASSLRGAKNIQYFGAGTRLSVL.

The chain has TRBV2 and TRBJ1-4; 7 bases agree with TRBD1. V trimming: 6 bases; J trimming: 0 bases; junction bases outside the gene matches: 1. Germline assignment: CDR1 SNHLY and CDR2 FYNNEI. CDR3 length equals 14 residues. CDR3 nucleotide sequence: TGTGCCAGCAGGACAGGGACAACTAATGAAAAACTGTTTTTT. Translated: CASRTGTTNEKLFF.

The V and J genes are TRBV14 and TRBJ2-2; 8 bases are a match to TRBD2. CDR3 length: 17 residues. Trimming took 0 bases from V and 3 from J; bases not matched to a gene: 6. CDR1 is SGHDN, CDR2 FVKESK, per germline. The CDR3 loop reads CASSQDLPGGYTGELFF. The CDR3, as DNA: TGTGCCAGCAGCCAAGATCTCCCGGGGGGGTACACCGGGGAGCTGTTTTTT.

The chain combines TRBV15 with TRBJ2-7; TRBD1 matches 9 bases. CDR3 length equals 16 residues. Germline loops: CDR1 LNHNV, CDR2 YYDKDF (reference sequence). Trimming removed 0 bases from V and 3 bases from J; junction bases left unmatched: 6. In nucleotides, the CDR3 is TGTGCCACCAGCAGAGATTCGGGACAGGGCGTCTACGAGCAGTACTTC. Its protein product is CATSRDSGQGVYEQYF.

V usage is TRBV5-1 and J usage is TRBJ2-7, with D perhaps TRBD1 (5 bases). V shed 7 bases and J shed 2 bases, with 13 bases lying between them. The CDR3 totals 13 residues. CDR1 and CDR2 (germline): SGHRS, YFSETQ. CDR3 coding DNA: TGCGCCAGCGGGGCACTTTTGACCTACGAGCAGTACTTC. Residues: CASGALLTYEQYF.

The genes are TRBV28 and TRBJ1-3, with D maybe TRBD1 (6 bases). The CDR3 length is 14 residues. Trimming cost V 4 bases and J 4 bases, with 11 bases left between them. Germline V CDR1 and CDR2: MDHEN, SYDVKM. CDR3 loop: CASSSQGMGNTIYF. The DNA for the CDR3 is TGTGCCAGCAGTTCCCAGGGGATGGGAAACACCATATATTTT.

The chain employs TRBV2 and TRBJ1-6; D remains unclear. The CDR3 has 14 amino acids. Germline V lookup: CDR1 SNHLY, CDR2 FYNNEI. Trimming took 4 bases from V and 3 from J, leaving 7 bases between them. CDR3 DNA: TGTGCCAGCAGTGTAACGGTCTATAATTCACCCCTCCACTTT. Translation: CASSVTVYNSPLHF.

This clone has a single count. The chain carries TRBV5-4 and TRBJ2-3; 8 nucleotides agree with TRBD1. Germline V CDR1 and CDR2: SGHNT, YYREEE (reference sequence). The CDR3 contains 15 residues. The junction had 5 bases not matched to a gene; V was cut back by 4 bases and J by 1 base. The CDR3 bases are TGTGCCAGCAGCCCGACAGGGGACGGCACAGATACGCAGTATTTT. This translates into CASSPTGDGTDTQYF.